This TCR beta chain was identified in a study of blood T cell repertoires in COVID-19. Clones were read by immunoSEQ multiplex PCR, and TCRdb kept only the in-frame ones, dropping some. The sample holds about 280,000 clones, 70% to 90% seen once. V was clipped by 1 base and J by 3 bases; unmatched bases: 3. CDR3 size: 16 residues. In germline, CDR1 is LGHDT, CDR2 YNNKEL (reference sequence). The sequence derives from a man over 45 with active or convalescent COVID-19. Sequenced input: peripheral blood. The genes are TRBV3-1 (or the pseudogene TRBV3-2) and TRBJ1-6; 7 nucleotides match TRBD1. As DNA, the CDR3 is TGTGCCAGCAGCCAAGGGGGACAGTTCTATAATTCACCCCTCCACTTT. Its protein is CASSQGGQFYNSPLHF.